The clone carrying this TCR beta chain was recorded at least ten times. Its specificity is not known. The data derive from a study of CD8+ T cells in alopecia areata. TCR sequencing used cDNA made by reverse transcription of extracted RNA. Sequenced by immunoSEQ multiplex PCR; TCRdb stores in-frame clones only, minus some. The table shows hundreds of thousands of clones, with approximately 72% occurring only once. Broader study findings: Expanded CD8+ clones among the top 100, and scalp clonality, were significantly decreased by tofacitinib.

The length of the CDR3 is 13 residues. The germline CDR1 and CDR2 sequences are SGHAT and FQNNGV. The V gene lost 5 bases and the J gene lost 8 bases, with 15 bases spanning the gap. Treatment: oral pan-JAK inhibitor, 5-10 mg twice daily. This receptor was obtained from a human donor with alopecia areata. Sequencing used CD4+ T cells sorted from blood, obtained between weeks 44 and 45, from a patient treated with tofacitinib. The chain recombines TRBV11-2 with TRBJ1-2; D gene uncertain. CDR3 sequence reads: CASSPTPGAGYTF. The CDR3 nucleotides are TGTGCCAGCAGCCCGACGCCCGGAGCAGGCTACACCTTC.